These 10 T cell receptor beta chains were sequenced from one sample in a study of T cell changes during pregnancy in multiple sclerosis. This table comes from immunoSEQ multiplex PCR, and its TCRdb copy is limited to in-frame clones, with some not included. The repertoire holds nearly 110,000 clones, 91% seen once, with 1.6% in the top ten. This specimen consisted of peripheral blood, obtained before pregnancy. All receptors derive from a female donor with multiple sclerosis, enrolled in a pregnancy study.

V and J are TRBV19 and TRBJ2-1, with 11 bases aligning to TRBD2. Germline V gene lookup returns CDR1 LNHDA and CDR2 SQIVND (reference sequence). There are 20 residues in the CDR3. Trimming cost V 0 bases and J 4 bases; bases outside gene matches: 14. The CDR3 DNA is TGTGCCAGTAGTATAGATCCCTGGCTAGCGGGGGGCCCGCCGTACAATGAGCAGTTCTTC. It encodes CASSIDPWLAGGPPYNEQFF.

The genes are TRBV6-5 and TRBJ1-2; 8 nucleotides align to TRBD1. This CDR3 contains 14 residues. Per the germline V gene, CDR1 is MNHEY and CDR2 is SVGAGI. V lost 7 bases, J lost 8 bases, and 12 bases stayed unmatched. The CDR3 protein is CASTADRGTYGYTF. In nucleotides, the CDR3 is TGTGCCAGCACCGCTGACAGGGGAACCTACGGCTACACCTTC.

This clone was recorded only once. CDR3: CASSVGTGSNSPLHF. The CDR3 DNA is TGTGCCAGCAGCGTAGGGACAGGGTCTAATTCACCCCTCCACTTT. This chain joins TRBV9 and TRBJ1-6, with 8 bases identical to TRBD1. V dropped 0 bases and J dropped 6; count of bases not matched to a gene: 2. This CDR3 is 15 amino acids long. From germline, CDR1 is SGDLS and CDR2 YYNGEE.

V gene TRBV4-3 combines with J gene TRBJ1-4, with D tentatively TRBD1 (6 bases). V lost 2 bases to trimming and J lost 7 bases, with 14 bases between them. In germline, CDR1 is LGHNA, CDR2 YSLEER. The CDR3 covers 15 residues. The CDR3 loop reads CASSQFPRGGEKLFF. The DNA of the CDR3 is TGCGCCAGCAGCCAATTTCCCAGGGGTGGTGAAAAACTGTTTTTT.

The rearrangement links TRBV21-1 to TRBJ2-2; TRBD2, the D gene given by the table, was not confirmed from the DNA. TRBV21-1 counts as a pseudogene. CDR3 size: 18 residues. The CDR3 reads CASSKGTSGRERTGELFF. The DNA of the CDR3 is TGTGCCAGCAGCAAGGGGACTAGCGGGAGGGAACGCACCGGGGAGCTGTTTTTT.

The chain recombines TRBV11-3 with TRBJ1-6, with unresolved D. The CDR3 length is 14 residues. Looked up from germline, CDR1 is SGHNT and CDR2 is YENEEA. The V and J ends lost 0 bases and 10 bases respectively, with 10 bases between them. The DNA of the CDR3 is TGTGCCAGCAGCTTAGAAGGAGCGCGGTCACCCCTCCACTTT. It codes for CASSLEGARSPLHF.

The rearrangement links TRBV10-3 to TRBJ2-7; 9 positions match TRBD1. This CDR3 has 14 amino acids. Germline V gene lookup returns CDR1 ENHRY and CDR2 SYGVKD. V shed 6 bases, J shed 3 bases, and the junction held 6 bases outside the gene matches. CDR3 sequence reads: CAISLGQGSYEQYF. The DNA for the CDR3 is TGTGCCATCAGCCTCGGACAGGGGAGCTACGAGCAGTACTTC.

The chain recombines TRBV11-2 with TRBJ2-5, with D maybe TRBD1 (6 bases). The V end lost 3 bases, the J end lost 4 bases, and 12 bases lay between the germline ends. This CDR3 comprises 14 residues. CDR1 and CDR2 (germline): SGHAT, FQNNGV. CDR3 loop: CASSFSGERETQYF. The CDR3 DNA reads as TGTGCCAGCAGCTTCTCAGGGGAACGAGAGACCCAGTACTTC.

This chain uses TRBV9 with TRBJ2-4; 7 bases line up with TRBD2. The trim removed 5 bases at V and 5 bases at J, leaving 4 bases unmatched. Germline loops: CDR1 SGDLS, CDR2 YYNGEE. The CDR3 has 13 amino acids. CDR3 residues: CASSSRGENIQYF. In nucleotides, the CDR3 is TGTGCCAGCAGTAGCCGGGGGGAAAACATTCAGTACTTC.

This rearrangement joins TRBV11-3 to TRBJ1-6; D not certain. V dropped 1 base and J dropped 10 bases, with 14 bases sitting between them. CDR1 is SGHNT and CDR2 is YENEEA in the germline V gene. The length of the CDR3 is 15 residues. CDR3 amino acids: CASSLGKGVGSPLHF. The CDR3 DNA is TGTGCCAGCAGCTTAGGGAAGGGAGTGGGATCACCCCTCCACTTT. The variable domain in full, with the rest retrieved from reference TRBV11-3 and TRBJ1-6, is EAGVVQSPRYKIIEKKQPVAFWCNPISGHNTLYWYLQNLGQGPELLIRYENEEAVDDSQLPKDRFSAERLKGVDSTLKIQPAELGDSAVYLCASSLGKGVGSPLHFGNGTRLTVT.